This T cell receptor (beta chain) was sequenced for a study of cytomegalovirus exposure and HLA in healthy donors (dated by TCRdb to 2017 to 2019). In the study overall: An earlier analysis of about 530 of the donors reported under 300 Gb of sequence data and some 110 million unique TCR beta sequences obtained from roughly 170 million T cells. An earlier analysis of 587 of the donors used high-throughput TCR beta sequencing to judge whether each TCR beta V gene segment behaved as functional or pseudogenic. The genetic ancestry cluster associated with self-reported Caucasian donors included roughly four fifths of the roughly 410 genotyped donors. To predict cytomegalovirus infection status, the study combined high-throughput TCR immunosequencing, statistical association of individual TCRs with disease status, and machine learning. Donor age, sex, ethnicity and CMV serostatus were compiled together with the repertoire data. The study aimed to test whether cataloging public T cell receptors could reveal signatures of past pathogen exposure. Using immunosequencing, the study profiled T cell repertoires from 550 to 750 subjects and related those repertoires to cytomegalovirus serostatus. An early release that covered fewer than 750 HLA-typed donors contained approximately 290 gigabases of sequencing data and 65 million to 100 million unique TCR sequences. Both class I and class II loci were covered by HLA typing, at four-digit resolution. A later genetic analysis took genome-wide SNP genotypes for about 55% of the roughly 670 donors and used that subset as a discovery cohort. Every repertoire in the discovery cohort had been generated on one and the same sequencing platform. The number of typed donors differed by locus: about 620-630 for A, B, C, DRB1 and DQB1; approximately 530 for DQA1; 606 for DPA1; and about 470 for DPB1. Among roughly 400 genotyped donors of the cohort, an average of roughly 230,000 unique TCR beta nucleotide sequences was sequenced per donor, of which approximately 18% were non-productive. In addition to the first cohort of approximately 650 subjects, a separate validation cohort of over 90 different subjects was used. Rather than using new phenotypic data, the later analysis identified candidate immune exposures from TCR beta sequences and from how often those sequences occurred across donors. Four to six DR-DQ haplotypes were handled as single units for association and clustering, since linkage in the cohort was strong. A later analysis re-analyzed previously published TCR beta repertoires from 500 to 700 donors and added high-resolution HLA genotyping to study TCR occurrence patterns. What the work shows at the level of the full study, not this receptor alone: Only TCR beta chains were sequenced in this cohort, and the absence of alpha or paired-chain data limited detectable features. The classifier was reported to diagnose cytomegalovirus status with high specificity and sensitivity in both the original cohort and the validation cohort. A total of fewer than 200 TCR beta chains were listed by the study as associated with cytomegalovirus. Presence/absence analyses assumed roughly uniform sequencing depth across donors, an assumption that may not hold. According to a later genetic analysis, donors in an Asian-associated ancestry cluster had fewer N-insertions in productive TCRs than the approximately 670-donor mean. According to a later analysis, parvovirus B19, influenza, CMV and Epstein-Barr virus appeared linked to several top co-occurrence clusters. In a later analysis, TCR association rates were found to vary across HLA loci, with the most associated TCRs seen for DRB1 alleles and the fewest for HLA-C alleles. A group of highly shared sequence variants was considered likely to be a technical artifact of the sequencing pipeline. HLA typing was unavailable for some donors at each locus, so association tests used only the typed subset. The authors suggested that the approach could potentially be extended to other disease states and immunological phenotypes. Specific HLA alleles were associated with about 17,000 TCR beta sequences at a false discovery rate of 0.05 in a later analysis. A further reported finding was that TCR beta sequences accurately predicted the HLA-A and HLA-B alleles for most subjects in the first cohort. Linkage disequilibrium might explain the correlated functional status among segregating V segments, but an unknown experimental factor could not be ruled out. Over 15 rarely observed V segments, including chromosome 9 orphons, were excluded from the earlier analysis of a few hundred of the donors because counts were too low. Three of the identified cytomegalovirus-associated TCR beta chains were confirmed in vitro to be specific for cytomegalovirus antigens. In a later analysis, most CMV-associated TCR beta chains were found to appear HLA-restricted, with HLA associations seemingly driven largely by CMV exposure. Most TCR sequences were observed very rarely across donors, whereas some public TCRs were present in many individuals. In an earlier analysis of 587 of the donors, most TCR beta V segments appeared in productive rearrangements about 90% or about 30% of the time, broadly matching IMGT annotations. V-gene and J-gene trimming of TCR beta chains was associated with a missense DCLRE1C variant in a later genetic analysis, and the association was replicated in an independent cohort. In a later analysis, HLA-associated TCR beta chains were found to be more clonally expanded and to have lower generation probabilities than equally common non-associated chains. Some IMGT-functional V segments, including TRBV6-2 and TRBV6-3, could not be distinguished by the 87-base-pair reads and were therefore excluded. Assigning TCR associations to individual alleles was difficult when HLA alleles, especially DR and DQ, strongly co-occurred. For the cohort, immune exposure information was limited to CMV serostatus.

For CDR1 and CDR2, the germline V gene lists LGHNA and YSLEER. From its cysteine to its phenylalanine, the CDR3 spans 14 amino acids. CDR3 DNA is the only sequence kept; it has 42 bases, read in frame from the first base. A distance of 10 bases separates the germline ends of V and J, which lose 1 base and 5 bases respectively. The cohort comprised 550 to 700 healthy bone marrow donors. Cohort members were all nominally healthy when sampled, although unrecorded immune exposures were likely present. The donor tested CMV seropositive and was one of the 289 seropositive cohort members. Each donor provided a peripheral blood sample, and peripheral blood mononuclear cells were used for TCR beta sequencing. The Qiagen DNeasy Blood Extraction Kit was used to extract genomic DNA from the blood cell samples. Receptors were amplified or captured by the immunoSEQ multiplex PCR assay. For the multiplex PCR, a mixture combining 60 forward primers for TCR Vbeta segments and 13 reverse primers for TCR Jbeta segments was used. A multiplex PCR assay on genomic DNA amplified the CDR3 region of rearranged TCR beta genes. The Illumina HiSeq System was used to sequence the amplified TCR beta libraries as 87-base-pair reads. As for the authors' bioinformatics: Across the roughly 670 repertoires, a later analysis counted some 80 million unique TCR beta chains, 8.5 million to 12 million of which were shared by at least two donors. A nearest-neighbor algorithm error-corrected the raw reads and collapsed the reads into unique sequences, merging closely related sequences to remove PCR and sequencing errors. Alignment of CDR3 sequences to IMGT reference sequences was used to assign V, D and J gene segments. For a sequence to be retained, a match of at least six nucleotides to both a V gene segment and a J gene segment was required. Rearrangements were called productive when the CDR3 lacked stop codons and stayed in frame with V and J; all others were non-productive. Following IMGT convention, CDR3 was defined as the stretch from the second conserved V-encoded cysteine up to the conserved J-encoded phenylalanine. In an earlier analysis of more than 550 of the donors, sequences lacking an unambiguous match to a single V gene segment were excluded. An earlier analysis of 587 of the donors called V segments functional above 56.7% productive rearrangements and segregating when the between-donor standard deviation exceeded 5%. A statistical classification framework was built for diagnosing cytomegalovirus status from the catalog of TCR beta chain sequences. In a later analysis, V and J genes were assigned by comparing TCR nucleotide sequences against IMGT/GENE-DB human TR gene sequences. Using the TCRdist pipeline, a later analysis assigned CDR3 sequences along with most-parsimonious VDJ recombination scenarios. In a later analysis, each TCR beta chain was defined by its CDR3 amino acid sequence together with its V-gene family, and reads lacking a unique V-gene family were excluded. In a later analysis, several hundred highly shared, low-generation-probability nucleotide sequences were removed to address suspected cross-contamination and a sequencing artifact. In a later analysis, a clonal expansion index was calculated for each public chain from normalized within-repertoire ranks of inferred template counts. A later analysis computed generation probabilities with a VDJ recombination model fitted to out-of-frame rearrangements, and checked the results against IGoR. A later analysis scored TCR-TCR, TCR-HLA and TCR-CMV co-occurrence with hypergeometric tests, applying a repertoire-size bias correction to TCR pairs. False discovery rates were estimated in a later analysis by permuting HLA or CMV assignments 20 times. A later analysis grouped co-occurring TCRs with DBSCAN, adding TCRdist sequence similarity when clustering within HLA-allele-positive subsets. Repertoires with fewer than 30,000 or more than 120,000 public chains, plus five repertoires with anomalous nucleotide sharing, were excluded from co-occurrence clustering. Drawn from immuneACCESS, this table holds only the in-frame rearrangements with V and J called that TCRdb kept. Clones are partly lost; checked studies trace under half to an unresolved V gene and leave the rest unexplained. Clone size and V and J calls were adopted from that table, with D and trimming inferred from the DNA. The sample's records list roughly 100,000 clones. The ten top clones hold less than 20% of the sample.

About this clone itself: It lacks a known antigen.

The material sequenced was PBMCs. Rearrangement joined TRBV4-3 to TRBJ2-3; the D gene is possibly TRBD2, with 5 bases matching. This receptor was taken from a man between 45 and 60 years old in good health and CMV-seropositive. The CDR3: CASSQGASGDTQYF. The DNA reads TGCGCCAGCAGCCAAGGGGCCAGCGGAGATACGCAGTATTTT.